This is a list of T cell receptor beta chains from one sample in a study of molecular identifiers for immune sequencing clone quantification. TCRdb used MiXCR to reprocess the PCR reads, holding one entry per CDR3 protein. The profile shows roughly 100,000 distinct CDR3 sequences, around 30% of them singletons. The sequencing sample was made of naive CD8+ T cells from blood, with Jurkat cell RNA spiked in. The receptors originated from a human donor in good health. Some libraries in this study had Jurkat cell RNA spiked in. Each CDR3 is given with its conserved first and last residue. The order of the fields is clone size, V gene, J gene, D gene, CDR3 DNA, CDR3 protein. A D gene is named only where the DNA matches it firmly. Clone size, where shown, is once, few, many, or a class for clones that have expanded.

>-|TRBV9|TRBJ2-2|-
TGTGCCAGCAGAAAGTGGACCGGGGAGCTGTTTTTT
CASRKWTGELFF
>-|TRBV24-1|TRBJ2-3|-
TGTGCCACCAGTCCGGGCGCATCAGATACGCAGTATTTT
CATSPGASDTQYF
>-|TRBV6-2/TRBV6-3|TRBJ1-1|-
TGTGCCAGCAGTTTCCAACCTTACACTGAAGCTTTCTTT
CASSFQPYTEAFF
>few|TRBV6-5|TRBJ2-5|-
TGTGCCAGCAGTTACTCGTCCCCGCCGGCACAGGGCTTTGAGACCCAGTACTTC
CASSYSSPPAQGFETQYF
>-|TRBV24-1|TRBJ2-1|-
TGTGCCACCAGTGTCCAGACCTACAATAAGCAGTTCTTC
CATSVQTYNKQFF
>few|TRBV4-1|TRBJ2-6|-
TGCGCCAGCAGCCAAGGTCTCGGGGCTGGGGCCAACGTCCTGACTTTC
CASSQGLGAGANVLTF
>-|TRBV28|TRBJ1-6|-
-
CATLGRPAWNSPLHF
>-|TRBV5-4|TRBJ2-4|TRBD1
TGTGCCAGCAGCTTAAGGACAGGGGTCAAAAACATTCAGTACTTC
CASSLRTGVKNIQYF
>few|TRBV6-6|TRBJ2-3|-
TGTGCCAGCAGTTCCCGTTTTTCCCCCACAGATACGCAGTATTTT
CASSSRFSPTDTQYF
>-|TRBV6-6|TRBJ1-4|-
TGTGCCAGCAGTTACTCCCACCCCAGTGAGGGGGGACGGAATGAAAAACTGCTTTTT
CASSYSHPSEGGRNEKLLF
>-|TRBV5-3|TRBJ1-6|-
TGTGCCAGCAGCTTGGAAACCCCACCCCACCACTTT
CASSLETPPHHF
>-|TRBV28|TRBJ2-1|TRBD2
TGTGCCAGCAGTTTAGGCGGGAGGGCCTACAATGAGCGGTTCTTC
CASSLGGRAYNERFF
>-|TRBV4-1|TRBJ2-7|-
TGCGCCAGCAGCCAAGAAAACCGGGCCTCCTACGAGCAGTACTTC
CASSQENRASYEQYF
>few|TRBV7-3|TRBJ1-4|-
TGTGCCAGCAGCCCAAACACCGTTGGAAAACTGTTTTTT
CASSPNTVGKLFF
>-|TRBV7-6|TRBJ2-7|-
TGTGCCAGCAGCTTCGGGAGGACAGGGTTCAACGAGCAGTACTTC
CASSFGRTGFNEQYF
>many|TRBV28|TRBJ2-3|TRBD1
TGTGCCAGCAGTCCGCAACAGGGGGCGGCAGATACGCAGTATTTT
CASSPQQGAADTQYF
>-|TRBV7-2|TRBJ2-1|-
TGTGCCAGCAGCTTTGGGTCACACCCGCTTAATGAGCAGTTCTTC
CASSFGSHPLNEQFF
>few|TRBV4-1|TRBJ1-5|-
TGCGCCAGCAGCCATCAAGTCAATCAGCCCCAGCATTTT
CASSHQVNQPQHF
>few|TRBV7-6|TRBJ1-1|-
TGTGCCAGCAGCTTAGGAGGGGTTTGGACTGAAGCTTTCTTT
CASSLGGVWTEAFF
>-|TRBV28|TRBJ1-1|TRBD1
TGTGCCAGCAGTTTATCGGCAATAGACAGGGGTAGCACTGAAGCTTTCTTT
CASSLSAIDRGSTEAFF
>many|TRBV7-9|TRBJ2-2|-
TGTGCCAGCAGCTTAGCTCTCGAAATCGGGGAGCTGTTTTTT
CASSLALEIGELFF
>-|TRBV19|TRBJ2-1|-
TGTGCCAGTAGTATTAGCGGACCCATTGGTGAGCAGTTCTTC
CASSISGPIGEQFF
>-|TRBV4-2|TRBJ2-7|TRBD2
TGTGCCAGCAGCCCTACGACTAGCCGTACCTACGAGCAGTACTTC
CASSPTTSRTYEQYF
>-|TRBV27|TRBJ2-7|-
TGTGCCAGCAGTTTCAGGGTAGACTACGAGCAGTACTTC
CASSFRVDYEQYF
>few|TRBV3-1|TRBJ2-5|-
TGTGCCAGCAGCCAAGGCGGCCAAGAGACCCAGTACTTC
CASSQGGQETQYF
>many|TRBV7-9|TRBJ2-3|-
TGTGCCAGCAGCCCGCCGGACTACCCAAGCACAGATACGCAGTATTTT
CASSPPDYPSTDTQYF
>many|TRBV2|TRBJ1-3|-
TGTGCCAGCAGTGAAGCGGCAGGCTCTGGAAACACCATATATTTT
CASSEAAGSGNTIYF
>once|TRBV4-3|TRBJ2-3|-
TGCGCCAGCAGCCGACTAAGGACTCTTACAGATACGCAGTATTTT
CASSRLRTLTDTQYF
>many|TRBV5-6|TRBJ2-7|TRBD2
TGTGCCAGCAGCGCCGGGACTAGCTACGAGCAGTACTTC
CASSAGTSYEQYF
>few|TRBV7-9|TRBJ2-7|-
TGTGCCAGCAGCTTAGCGGTAAGGTCGTACGAGCAGTACTTC
CASSLAVRSYEQYF
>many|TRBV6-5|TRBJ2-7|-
TGTGCCAGCAGGGAGAGTGGGGGCTACGAGCAGTACTTC
CASRESGGYEQYF
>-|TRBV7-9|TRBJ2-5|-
TGTGCCAGCAGCCCTGTCGAGACCCAGTACTTC
CASSPVETQYF
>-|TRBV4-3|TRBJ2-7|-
TGCGCCGGCAGCCAAGATGGGGGAGGTAGCTGGGAGCAGTACTTC
CAGSQDGGGSWEQYF
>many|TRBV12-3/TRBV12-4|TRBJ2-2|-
TGTGCCAGCACGAAGACTGGAAACACCGGGGAGCTGTTTTTT
CASTKTGNTGELFF
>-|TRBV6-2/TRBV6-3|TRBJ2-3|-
TGTGCCAGCAGTTTGGGTCCACGCCGAGGGTCGGGCACAGATACGCAGTATTTT
CASSLGPRRGSGTDTQYF
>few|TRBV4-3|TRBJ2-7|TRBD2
TGCGCCAGCAGCCAAGATGTAGCGGGCCCCTACGAGCAGTACTTC
CASSQDVAGPYEQYF
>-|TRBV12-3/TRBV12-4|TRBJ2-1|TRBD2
TGTGCCAGCAGATTGGGACTAGCGGGAGCGGACAATGAGCAGTTCTTC
CASRLGLAGADNEQFF
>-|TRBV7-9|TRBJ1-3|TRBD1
TGTGCCAGCAGACCGAAACAGGGGTCCTACTCTGGAAACACCATATATTTT
CASRPKQGSYSGNTIYF
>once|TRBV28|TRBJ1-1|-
TGTGCCAGCAGTTCCCATTCTCAGGGCAGGGCTTTCTTT
CASSSHSQGRAFF
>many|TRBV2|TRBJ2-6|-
TGTGCCAGCATCAGCTCTGGGGCCAACGTCCTGACTTTC
CASISSGANVLTF
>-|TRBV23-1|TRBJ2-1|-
TGCGCCAGCAGTTTCAAAAATTCTATCCGGGTCCTATGTGAGCAGTTCTTC
CASSFKNSIRVLCEQFF
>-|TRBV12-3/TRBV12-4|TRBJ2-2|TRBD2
TGTGCCATCCCGACTAGCGGGAGAGGCGGCACCGGGGAGCTGTTTTTT
CAIPTSGRGGTGELFF
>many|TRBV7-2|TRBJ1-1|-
TGTGCCAGCAGCTTCCCTGCTTTCTTT
CASSFPAFF
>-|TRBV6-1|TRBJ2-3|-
TGTGCCAGCAGCCAATCGCGAGGCACAGATACGCAGTATTTT
CASSQSRGTDTQYF